These 22 T cell receptor beta chains originate from one sample sequenced in a study of T cell responses to AZD1222 COVID-19 vaccine. Here immunoSEQ multiplex PCR was the method, and the copy in TCRdb shows in-frame clones only, minus some. Counted here are under 130,000 clones, 80% to 90% occurring once; the ten biggest clones make up 20% to 25%. Material: peripheral blood, obtained on day 0 of AZD1222 vaccination. All receptors come from an adult in good health.

The rearrangement uses TRBV7-9 and TRBJ2-2; 9 bases are shared with TRBD2. The CDR3 has 17 amino acids. V gave up 4 bases and J gave up 0 bases; unmatched junction bases: 6. The V gene's germline CDR1 is SEHNR and CDR2 FQNEAQ (reference sequence). This chain's CDR3 is CASSSNIAGANTGELFF. CDR3 bases: TGTGCCAGCAGCTCGAACATAGCGGGAGCGAACACCGGGGAGCTGTTTTTT. The full variable domain, completed using reference TRBV7-9 and TRBJ2-2, is DTGVSQNPRHKITKRGQNVTFRCDPISEHNRLYWYRQTLGQGPEFLTYFQNEAQLEKSRLLSDRFSAERPKGSFSTLEIQRTEQGDSAMYLCASSSNIAGANTGELFFGEGSRLTVL.

The chain joins TRBV6-1 to TRBJ1-2; unclear D gene. This CDR3 has 12 amino acids. CDR1 and CDR2 (germline): MNHNS, SASEGT. Trimming shortened V by 1 base and J by 8 bases, and 8 bases separated the two germline ends. This CDR3 is CASSEVGRGYTF. The CDR3 nucleotides are TGTGCCAGCAGTGAAGTCGGGAGGGGCTACACCTTC.

This clone was seen only a few times. The chain employs TRBV5-4 and TRBJ2-1; TRBD2 aligns across 7 bases. CDR1 and CDR2 (germline): SGHNT, YYREEE (reference sequence). V dropped 2 bases and J dropped 6; count of bases not matched to a gene: 2. This CDR3 is 13 amino acids long. CDR3 sequence reads: CASSFASGNEQFF. The CDR3 bases are TGTGCCAGCAGCTTTGCTAGCGGCAATGAGCAGTTCTTC.

The V gene is TRBV10-2, the J gene TRBJ2-5, with TRBD2 matching 10 bases. The germline CDR1 and CDR2 sequences are WSHSY and SAAADI. The V gene end was trimmed by 7 bases and the J gene end by 4 bases; junction bases not matched to a gene: 9. The CDR3 is 15 residues long. CDR3 coding DNA: TGCGCCAGCACCCCCCAGAGCGGGGGGGCAGAGACCCAGTACTTC. This codes for CASTPQSGGAETQYF.

The chain combines TRBV7-2 with TRBJ2-2; D remains ambiguous. The V gene's germline CDR1 is SGHTA and CDR2 FQGNSA. There are 14 residues in the CDR3. The V gene lost 4 bases and the J gene lost 5 bases, with 11 bases spanning the gap. The CDR3 nucleotides read TGTGCCAGCAGCTCCCGGACGGATACCGGGGAGCTGTTTTTT. It specifies CASSSRTDTGELFF.

The chain is built from TRBV19 and TRBJ2-5, with D unclear. With 3 bases removed from V and 4 bases from J, the gap between germline ends came to 6 bases. The germline V gene has CDR1 LNHDA and CDR2 SQIVND (reference sequence). The CDR3 extends over 12 amino acids. Here the CDR3 DNA reads TGTGCCAGTAGTATGTCCCGAGAGACCCAGTACTTC. Encoded protein: CASSMSRETQYF.

This chain links TRBV28 with TRBJ2-7; the match to TRBD2 covers 7 bases. There are 17 residues in the CDR3. Germline-derived CDR1 and CDR2 are MDHEN and SYDVKM. V trimming: 6 bases; J trimming: 0 bases; junction bases outside the gene matches: 14. The CDR3 is CASSPNLSRDYSYEQYF. CDR3 coding DNA: TGTGCCAGCAGCCCCAATCTGAGTCGGGACTACTCCTACGAGCAGTACTTC.

The chain joins TRBV24-1 to TRBJ1-4; D gene ambiguous. The V and J ends lost 2 bases and 10 bases respectively, with 13 bases between them. Per the germline V gene, CDR1 is KGHDR and CDR2 is SFDVKD. There are 14 residues in the CDR3. The CDR3 bases are TGTGCCACCAGTGATTCCTCTTCCAGCGGAAAACTGTTTTTT. Translation gives CATSDSSSSGKLFF.

The chain combines TRBV5-1 with TRBJ1-4, with D unclear. Germline CDR1 SGHRS, CDR2 YFSETQ. Trimming stripped 0 bases from V and 1 base from J, with 10 bases between. This CDR3 contains 16 residues. In DNA form, the CDR3 reads TGCGCCAGCAGCTTGGAAGGAGGGATAACTAATGAAAAACTGTTTTTT. Its protein product is CASSLEGGITNEKLFF.

The chain links TRBV12-3 or TRBV12-4 to TRBJ2-7, with D perhaps TRBD1 (6 bases). V was shortened by 6 bases and J by 2 bases, with 11 bases between the two germline ends. This CDR3 is 13 amino acids long. This CDR3 reads CASSPDRTYEQYF. The CDR3 bases are TGTGCCAGCAGCCCAGACAGGACCTACGAGCAGTACTTC.

In this sample, this clone turned up a few times. This chain connects TRBV7-2 to TRBJ1-1, with unresolved D. The CDR3 is made up of 15 amino acids. Germline assignment: CDR1 SGHTA and CDR2 FQGNSA. Trimming left V 2 bases short and J 0 bases short, with 10 bases between. CDR3: CASSLNHGMNTEAFF. The DNA for the CDR3 is TGTGCCAGCAGCTTAAACCACGGGATGAACACTGAAGCTTTCTTT.

The chain joins TRBV4-3 to TRBJ2-1, with 10 positions matching TRBD2. Germline assignment: CDR1 LGHNA and CDR2 YSLEER. J lost 3 bases, V lost 4 bases, and 9 bases had no gene match. The CDR3 extends over 17 amino acids. CDR3 sequence: CASSRGLADYFYNEQFF. In nucleotides, the CDR3 is TGCGCCAGCAGCCGAGGACTAGCGGATTATTTCTACAATGAGCAGTTCTTC.

The chain carries TRBV4-2 and TRBJ1-1; possible D gene TRBD1, 5 bases. With 0 bases removed from V and 3 bases from J, the gap between germline ends came to 11 bases. The CDR3 consists of 15 residues. Germline CDR1 is LGHNA and CDR2 is YNFKEQ. DNA for the CDR3: TGTGCCAGCAGCCAAGATTCTAAACAGGACACTGAAGCTTTCTTT. Protein product: CASSQDSKQDTEAFF.

The chain carries TRBV6-2 or TRBV6-3 and TRBJ2-1; the D is unclear. The CDR3 spans 13 residues. CDR1 is MNHEY and CDR2 is SVGEGT in the germline V gene. The V end lost 6 bases, the J end lost 9 bases, and 15 bases lay between the germline ends. The CDR3 DNA is TGTGCCAGCAGCCCCGATTTTGTTATTGAGCAGTTCTTC. Translation: CASSPDFVIEQFF.

This chain joins TRBV19 and TRBJ1-1, with D unclear. Germline CDR1 is LNHDA and CDR2 is SQIVND (reference sequence). V lost 1 base and J lost 0, with 9 bases in between. The CDR3 loop spans 15 amino acids. In DNA form, the CDR3 reads TGTGCCAGTAGTATAGTATCGCACCTGAACACTGAAGCTTTCTTT. Its translation: CASSIVSHLNTEAFF.

This chain joins TRBV2 and TRBJ1-5; tentatively, D is TRBD1 (5 bases). V lost 5 bases and J lost 0, with 11 bases in between. The CDR3 contains 15 residues. Germline CDR1 SNHLY, CDR2 FYNNEI. CDR3 protein: CASSWRGRSNQPQHF. The CDR3 nucleotides are TGTGCCAGCAGTTGGAGGGGACGTAGCAATCAGCCCCAGCATTTT.

This chain connects TRBV19 to TRBJ1-5; no firm D call. Germline assignment: CDR1 LNHDA and CDR2 SQIVND (reference sequence). This CDR3 is built from 13 residues. V was clipped by 5 bases and J by 5 bases, with 10 bases between them. The CDR3 nucleotides read TGTGCCAGTAGTTGGTTACGGGATCAGCCCCAGCATTTT. Protein sequence: CASSWLRDQPQHF.

The chain joins TRBV21-1 to TRBJ2-5; the table's D gene call, TRBD1, was not cross checked with the DNA. TRBV21-1 is reported as a pseudogene. The CDR3 totals 16 residues. DNA of the CDR3: TGTGCCAGCTTCTTTTCAACCTCAGGGGCCCCCGTGACCCAGTACTTC. It translates to CASFFSTSGAPVTQYF.

Only one count was recorded for this clone. The chain links TRBV7-8 to TRBJ2-7; D call uncertain. Trimming pared 1 base from V and 3 bases from J, leaving 7 bases between. Germline CDR1 SGHVS, CDR2 FQNEAQ. The CDR3 consists of 13 residues. The CDR3 region has the DNA TGTGCCAGCAGCTTAGATGGCAGCTACGAGCAGTACTTC. The encoded protein is CASSLDGSYEQYF.

This clone was seen just once. For the CDR3, the DNA is TGCGCCAGCAGTTCAAACACCGGGGAGCTGTTTTTT. It codes for CASSSNTGELFF. The chain couples TRBV5-1 to TRBJ2-2; D uncertain. The germline V gene encodes CDR1 SGHRS and CDR2 YFSETQ. The V end lost 5 bases, the J end lost 2 bases, and 4 bases lay between the germline ends. CDR3 length: 12 residues.

The chain recombines TRBV7-9 with TRBJ1-1; D is ambiguous. Trimming left V 1 base short and J 0 bases short, with 9 bases between. Per the germline V gene, CDR1 is SEHNR and CDR2 is FQNEAQ (reference sequence). This CDR3 comprises 15 residues. CDR3 nucleotide sequence: TGTGCCAGCAGCTTAGTTGGGGATATGAACACTGAAGCTTTCTTT. As protein: CASSLVGDMNTEAFF.

V usage is TRBV23-1 and J usage is TRBJ1-2; the D gene is possibly TRBD1 (6 bases). Being an ORF, TRBV23-1 has a function that is uncertain. The CDR3 is 15 residues long. Trimming took 2 bases from V and 4 from J, leaving 14 bases between them. The CDR3 DNA follows: TGCGCCAGCAGTCAACCCCCCAGGGGATCCTATGGCTACACCTTC. Translated, it gives CASSQPPRGSYGYTF.